This is a list of T cell receptor beta chains from one sample in a study of beta chain features in type 1 diabetes. The method was immunoSEQ multiplex PCR; TCRdb's version includes in-frame clones alone and lacks a portion of them. The data show under 200,000 clones, about a tenth seen once. The sample taken for sequencing was central memory CD4+ T cells from blood. All receptors derive from a man between 25 and 39 years old with type 1 diabetes. Each CDR3 is given with its conserved first and last residue. Fields, in order: V gene, clone size, J gene, D gene, CDR3 DNA, CDR3 protein. The D gene is left open where the match is weak. Clone size, where shown, is once, few, many, or a class for clones that have expanded.

V: TRBV5-1; size: few; J: TRBJ2-1; D: TRBD2; DNA: TGCGCCAGCAGCTCCCACAGCGGGAGCTCGTACAATGAGCAGTTCTTC; CDR3: CASSSHSGSSYNEQFF
V: TRBV7-2; size: NA; J: TRBJ2-7; D: NA; DNA: TGTGCCAGCAGCCCGGACTACACCTACGAGCAGTACTTC; CDR3: CASSPDYTYEQYF
V: TRBV30; size: few; J: TRBJ2-3; D: NA; DNA: TGTGCCTGGAGTGTGAGCTCAGATACGCAGTATTTT; CDR3: CAWSVSSDTQYF
V: TRBV7-9; size: few; J: TRBJ2-7; D: NA; DNA: TGTGCCAGCAGCTTAGTAAGGGGCGGCTACGAGCAGTACTTC; CDR3: CASSLVRGGYEQYF
V: TRBV7-2; size: few; J: TRBJ2-1; D: TRBD1; DNA: TGTGCCAGCAGCTTCCTCGGGGGACAGGGGGTTACTGAGCAGTTCTTC; CDR3: CASSFLGGQGVTEQFF
V: TRBV7-9; size: few; J: TRBJ2-1; D: NA; DNA: TGTGCCAGCAGCTGGGGGGCGGGAGCCGGGAACAATGAGCAGTTCTTC; CDR3: CASSWGAGAGNNEQFF
V: TRBV2; size: NA; J: TRBJ2-2; D: TRBD1; DNA: TGTGCCAGGCAAGACAGGGCTACGAACACCGGGGAGCTGTTTTTT; CDR3: CARQDRATNTGELFF
V: TRBV7-9; size: few; J: TRBJ2-1; D: TRBD2; DNA: TGTGCCAGCAGCCTACCCCCAAGACTAGCGGGAGGCAAGAATGAGCAGTTCTTC; CDR3: CASSLPPRLAGGKNEQFF
V: TRBV7-8; size: NA; J: TRBJ2-4; D: TRBD2; DNA: TGTGCCAGCAGCAAGGGGACTAGCGGGAGCCCTCTGTACTTC; CDR3: CASSKGTSGSPLYF
V: TRBV29-1; size: many; J: TRBJ2-3; D: TRBD2; DNA: TGCAGCACCTTGGGAGGGCGGGGCACAGATACGCAGTATTTT; CDR3: CSTLGGRGTDTQYF
V: TRBV27; size: NA; J: TRBJ2-2; D: TRBD1; DNA: TGTGCCAGCAGTTTATCGAAACCAGGACAGGGGGGGAACACCGGGGAGCTGTTTTTT; CDR3: CASSLSKPGQGGNTGELFF
V: TRBV29-1; size: few; J: TRBJ1-1; D: NA; DNA: TGCAGCGTTTCTCCAGGGTACGCCACTGAAGCTTTCTTT; CDR3: CSVSPGYATEAFF
V: TRBV5-6; size: few; J: TRBJ2-5; D: NA; DNA: TGTGCCAGCAGCTTGGAATACGCCGAGGTGACCCAGTACTTC; CDR3: CASSLEYAEVTQYF
V: TRBV27; size: few; J: TRBJ2-7; D: NA; DNA: TGTGCCAGCAGTTCCGGGGACTCCAGGAGGTCAGGAGCCTACGAGCAGTACTTC; CDR3: CASSSGDSRRSGAYEQYF
V: TRBV19; size: few; J: TRBJ1-2; D: NA; DNA: TGTGCCAGTAGTATCGCACATACCGCTAACTATGGCTACACCTTC; CDR3: CASSIAHTANYGYTF